The 27 T cell receptor beta chains presented below share a single source sample, sequenced in a study of PD-L1 blockade in urothelial cancer (dated by TCRdb to 2017 to 2019). The method behind the library was the immunoSEQ multiplex PCR assay. Sourced from immuneACCESS, this table was stored by TCRdb with only in-frame sequences that have V and J called. A share of the clones is absent; for the studies checked, an unresolved V gene accounts for under half, and the remainder has no known explanation. The sample table records some 84,000 clones; approximately 86% of these occur just once. Roughly 5.2% of the sample rests with the top ten. The sequenced sample was PBMCs, obtained around atezolizumab (anti-PD-L1) treatment. Every receptor here comes from a woman in her 70s with urothelial cancer.

The chain joins TRBV5-1 to TRBJ1-2, with TRBD1 identical over 7 bases. Per the germline V gene, CDR1 is SGHRS and CDR2 is YFSETQ. This CDR3 contains 15 residues. V trimming: 3 bases; J trimming: 5 bases; junction bases outside the gene matches: 10. DNA for the CDR3: TGCGCCAGCAGCTCCGATAGACAGGGCTTTTATGGCTACACCTTC. This gives the protein CASSSDRQGFYGYTF.

The V and J genes are TRBV19 and TRBJ1-5; D not resolved. The CDR3 totals 13 residues. Deletions cut 1 base from V and 7 bases from J, with 8 bases between. Germline V gives CDR1 LNHDA, CDR2 SQIVND (reference sequence). DNA for the CDR3: TGTGCCAGTAGTATAGGGGGAGCACAGCCCCAGCATTTT. Protein product: CASSIGGAQPQHF.

The CDR3 sequence is CASSRTSAVETQYF. Here the CDR3 DNA reads TGTGCCAGCAGTAGGACTAGCGCGGTTGAGACCCAGTACTTC. This chain connects TRBV2 to TRBJ2-5, with 9 bases that match TRBD2. CDR1 SNHLY and CDR2 FYNNEI come from the germline V gene. J lost 5 bases, V lost 5 bases, and 6 bases had no gene match. This CDR3 is built from 14 residues.

This chain connects TRBV25-1 to TRBJ2-3, with 10 positions matching TRBD1. The V gene's germline CDR1 is MGHDK and CDR2 SYGVNS. CDR3 size: 16 residues. V was pared by 5 bases and J by 0 bases, with 5 bases of the junction left unmatched. The CDR3 DNA reads TGTGCCAGCAGTAAGACAGGGGGCGCGAGCACAGATACGCAGTATTTT. Translating gives CASSKTGGASTDTQYF.

This sequence joins TRBV28 and TRBJ2-5; 10 bases are shared with TRBD1. The CDR3 runs to 16 residues. Germline lookup yields CDR1 MDHEN and CDR2 SYDVKM. The V gene end was trimmed by 5 bases and the J gene end by 2 bases; junction bases not matched to a gene: 8. This chain's CDR3 is CASSTRRTGGQETQYF. The DNA of the CDR3 is TGTGCCAGCAGTACCCGACGGACAGGGGGTCAAGAGACCCAGTACTTC.

This clone was seen just once. This chain connects TRBV9 to TRBJ1-2; perhaps TRBD1 as D (5 bases). Trimming removed 4 bases at V and 3 bases at J, with 13 bases between. CDR1 SGDLS and CDR2 YYNGEE come from the germline V gene. This CDR3 has 14 amino acids. The CDR3 region is CASSRPGDYYGYTF. As DNA, the CDR3 is TGTGCCAGCAGCAGACCCGGGGACTACTATGGCTACACCTTC.

This clone has just one count. The chain has TRBV29-1 and TRBJ2-7; D gene unclear. Trimming shortened V by 6 bases and J by 0 bases, and 12 bases separated the two germline ends. In germline, CDR1 is SQVTM, CDR2 ANQGSEA. The CDR3 is 13 amino acids. This CDR3 reads CSVETTGSYEQYF. DNA for the CDR3: TGCAGCGTGGAGACGACCGGCTCCTACGAGCAGTACTTC.

This chain links TRBV6-6 with TRBJ2-5, with a weak D call TRBD2 (6 bases). The CDR3 has 13 residues. The germline V gene encodes CDR1 MNHNY and CDR2 SVGAGI (reference sequence). V lost 5 bases, J lost 4 bases, and 11 bases lay in between. The CDR3 coding sequence is TGTGCCAGCAGTGGACTATCCGGAGAGACCCAGTACTTC. This encodes CASSGLSGETQYF.

CDR3 sequence reads: CATRAGADTGELFF. CDR3 in DNA: TGTGCCACCAGAGCGGGAGCCGACACCGGGGAGCTGTTTTTT. The V call is TRBV10-3, the J call TRBJ2-2; 8 positions agree with TRBD2. V lost 10 bases and J lost 3; bases outside the gene matches: 7. Germline V CDR1 and CDR2: ENHRY, SYGVKD. The length of the CDR3 is 14 residues.

The J gene is TRBJ1-1, the V gene TRBV18; possible D gene TRBD1, 6 bases. V lost 6 bases and J 0 bases, leaving 14 bases between the germline ends. Germline CDR1 is KGHSH and CDR2 is LQKENI. The CDR3 covers 15 residues. CDR3 amino acids: CASSPAGVMNTEAFF. The DNA of the CDR3 is TGTGCCAGCTCGCCGGCAGGGGTCATGAACACTGAAGCTTTCTTT.

This clone was seen once. The rearrangement uses TRBV20-1 and TRBJ2-4, with TRBD2 as a possible D gene (6 bases). This CDR3 is 11 amino acids long. Trimming removed 6 bases at V and 8 bases at J, with 11 bases between. Germline V gene lookup returns CDR1 DFQATT and CDR2 SNEGSKA (reference sequence). The CDR3 coding sequence is TGCAGTGCCCGGACGGGGGACATTCAGTACTTC. Amino acids: CSARTGDIQYF.

This CDR3 reads CASSVGQSNEKLFF. The CDR3 nucleotides read TGTGCCAGTAGTGTGGGACAGTCAAATGAAAAACTGTTTTTT. This sequence joins TRBV19 and TRBJ1-4; 7 bases match TRBD1. With 5 bases clipped from V and 5 bases from J, the junction kept 5 bases outside the gene matches. Per the germline V gene, CDR1 is LNHDA and CDR2 is SQIVND (reference sequence). This CDR3 is 14 amino acids long.

This clone was detected only once. The V call is TRBV6-1, the J call TRBJ2-5; weak D call: TRBD1 (6 bases). CDR3 length equals 16 residues. Between the trimmed V and J ends, which lost 2 bases and 1 base, there was a span of 14 bases. CDR1 and CDR2 (germline): MNHNS, SASEGT. CDR3 region: CASSESGQTSQETQYF. The CDR3 region has the DNA TGTGCCAGCAGTGAATCCGGACAGACCTCCCAAGAGACCCAGTACTTC.

Only one count was recorded for this clone. The chain employs TRBV4-1 and TRBJ2-3, with 9 nucleotides matching TRBD2. The CDR3 sequence is 15 residues long. Germline lookup yields CDR1 MGHRA and CDR2 YSYEKL. V lost 3 bases, J lost 1 base, and 2 bases stayed unmatched. CDR3 loop: CASSQWTSGTDTQYF. The CDR3 DNA is TGCGCCAGCAGCCAGTGGACTAGCGGCACAGATACGCAGTATTTT.

This clone was found a few times. The chain couples TRBV7-9 to TRBJ2-7; 7 bases match TRBD1. The germline CDR1 and CDR2 sequences are SEHNR and FQNEAQ (reference sequence). The CDR3 covers 14 residues. V was clipped by 2 bases and J by 4 bases; unmatched bases: 5. CDR3 amino acids: CASSLWGQTYEQYF. The CDR3 nucleotides read TGTGCCAGCAGCTTATGGGGACAGACTTACGAGCAGTACTTC. The full variable domain, completed using reference TRBV7-9 and TRBJ2-7, is DTGVSQNPRHKITKRGQNVTFRCDPISEHNRLYWYRQTLGQGPEFLTYFQNEAQLEKSRLLSDRFSAERPKGSFSTLEIQRTEQGDSAMYLCASSLWGQTYEQYFGPGTRLTVT.

The chain links TRBV19 to TRBJ1-6; the match to TRBD1 covers 7 bases. V dropped 4 bases and J dropped 11; count of bases not matched to a gene: 11. Per the germline V gene, CDR1 is LNHDA and CDR2 is SQIVND (reference sequence). CDR3 length: 15 amino acids. The CDR3, as DNA: TGTGCCAGTAGTACGTCCACAGGGGAGAGGCCACCCCTCCACTTT. Its translation is CASSTSTGERPPLHF.

The chain is built from TRBV19 and TRBJ1-6, with 11 nucleotides matching TRBD1. Trimming at V came to 5 bases and at J to 8 bases, leaving 8 bases not matched to a gene. CDR3 length equals 16 residues. Germline-derived CDR1 and CDR2 are LNHDA and SQIVND (reference sequence). CDR3 coding DNA: TGTGCCAGTAGTCCAAGGACAGGGGGCGCCGATTCACCCCTCCACTTT. This translates into CASSPRTGGADSPLHF.

V is TRBV2 and J is TRBJ2-6; D gene uncertain. Between the trimmed V and J ends, which lost 7 bases and 5 bases, there was a span of 18 bases. The length of the CDR3 is 16 residues. Per germline, CDR1 SNHLY and CDR2 FYNNEI. CDR3 nucleotide sequence: TGTGCCAGCAATTTACTCGCTGGGCCTTGGGCCAACGTCCTGACTTTC. The encoded protein is CASNLLAGPWANVLTF.

The rearrangement joins TRBV18 to TRBJ2-7; TRBD2 aligns across 7 bases. The trim removed 3 bases at V and 4 bases at J, leaving 12 bases unmatched. The CDR3 runs 16 residues. Germline loops: CDR1 KGHSH, CDR2 LQKENI. The CDR3 DNA sequence: TGTGCCAGCTCACCCCTCCCCGTCCGGGAGGTGTACGAGCAGTACTTC. Translation: CASSPLPVREVYEQYF.

This rearrangement joins TRBV18 to TRBJ1-2; weak D call: TRBD1 (6 bases). The CDR3 spans 16 residues. Trimming stripped 5 bases from V and 8 bases from J, with 24 bases between. In germline, CDR1 is KGHSH, CDR2 LQKENI. CDR3 nucleotide sequence: TGTGCCAGCTCAGCGTCGGGACAAGGAACGGGGTACGGCTACACCTTC. It translates to CASSASGQGTGYGYTF.

The chain links TRBV6-6 to TRBJ2-2; 7 bases match TRBD2. The CDR3 runs 13 residues. Germline V gene sequence: CDR1 MNHNY, CDR2 SVGAGI (reference sequence). Trimming took 7 bases from V and 3 from J; bases not matched to a gene: 2. Written as DNA, the CDR3 is TGTGCCAGCAAGCGGGGAGACACCGGGGAGCTGTTTTTT. Its translation: CASKRGDTGELFF.

This sequence joins TRBV6-1 and TRBJ1-2, with 9 bases fitting TRBD1. In germline, CDR1 is MNHNS, CDR2 SASEGT. The CDR3 extends over 15 amino acids. Losses at the gene ends were 6 bases for V and 4 bases for J; bases not matched to a gene: 9. In DNA form, the CDR3 reads TGTGCCAGCAGAAAAGCCGGGACAGGGTCCTATGGCTACACCTTC. Its protein product is CASRKAGTGSYGYTF.

This chain joins TRBV7-9 and TRBJ1-4, with a tentative D call TRBD1 (6 bases). V dropped 4 bases and J dropped 8 bases, with 17 bases sitting between them. CDR3 length equals 15 residues. Germline CDR1 reads SEHNR; CDR2 reads FQNEAQ (reference sequence). CDR3 sequence (DNA): TGTGCCAGCAGCTCGTCGGACAGAATCGCGGAAAAACTGTTTTTT. Amino acids: CASSSSDRIAEKLFF.

CDR3 sequence (DNA): TGCGCCAGCAGCTTGCCTAGCGAGGACATTCAGTACTTC. It specifies CASSLPSEDIQYF. The chain employs TRBV5-1 and TRBJ2-4; weak D call: TRBD2 (6 bases). Per the germline V gene, CDR1 is SGHRS and CDR2 is YFSETQ. Trimming took 1 base from V and 8 from J, leaving 10 bases between them. This CDR3 is built from 13 residues.

The rearrangement joins TRBV7-2 to TRBJ2-7, with TRBD2 identical over 14 bases. The CDR3 spans 19 residues. Per germline, CDR1 SGHTA and CDR2 FQGNSA. The ends lost 1 base at V and 4 bases at J; junction bases unmatched: 12. The CDR3 DNA reads as TGTGCCAGCAGCTTAGTATGGACTAGCGGGGGGCAGTGGGGTTACGAGCAGTACTTC. This encodes CASSLVWTSGGQWGYEQYF. Full variable domain (outside the CDR3, taken from reference TRBV7-2 and TRBJ2-7): GAGVSQSPSNKVTEKGKDVELRCDPISGHTALYWYRQSLGQGLEFLIYFQGNSAPDKSGLPSDRFSAERTGGSVSTLTIQRTQQEDSAVYLCASSLVWTSGGQWGYEQYFGPGTRLTVT.

This clone appeared a few times. The chain links TRBV2 to TRBJ2-7, with 12 bases that match TRBD1. The CDR3 is made up of 15 amino acids. CDR1 is SNHLY, CDR2 FYNNEI, per germline. The V gene end was trimmed by 3 bases and the J gene end by 4 bases; junction bases not matched to a gene: 4. In DNA, the CDR3 is TGTGCCAGCAGTGAGGGGACAGGGGGCCCTTACGAGCAGTACTTC. Its translation is CASSEGTGGPYEQYF. Variable domain in full (rest from reference TRBV2 and TRBJ2-7): EPEVTQTPSHQVTQMGQEVILRCVPISNHLYFYWYRQILGQKVEFLVSFYNNEISEKSEIFDDQFSVERPDGSNFTLKIRSTKLEDSAMYFCASSEGTGGPYEQYFGPGTRLTVT.

CDR3 loop: CASGETSLFGTQYF. In DNA, the CDR3 is TGCGCCAGCGGCGAGACAAGTTTATTTGGTACGCAGTATTTT. J is TRBJ2-3 and V is TRBV5-1; no definite D call. Germline V CDR1 and CDR2: SGHRS, YFSETQ. The germline V and J ends were trimmed by 7 bases and 8 bases, with 20 bases remaining between them. The CDR3 has 14 residues.